The rows below give T cell receptor beta chains drawn from one sample of a study of metastatic and nonmetastatic thyroid tumors. TCRdb re-called clones via MiXCR from the PCR reads. The data hold under 15,000 clones, with roughly 12% observed a single time. Specimen: blood. Receptors were obtained from a female donor with papillary thyroid cancer or a benign thyroid nodule (not recorded which). Some clones in this sample may be carry-over from other donors' samples. The CDR3 runs from the conserved cysteine through the conserved F or W. D genes are given only for firm matches. Clone size appears in some rows only: once, few, many, or a class for an expanded clone.

size	V	D	J	DNA	CDR3
-	TRBV19	TRBD2	TRBJ2-7	TGTGCCAGTAGTATGGCGGGAGTAGGGGAGCAGTACTTC	CASSMAGVGEQYF
many	TRBV3-1	-	TRBJ2-7	TGTGCCAGCAGCCAAGCGCAGGGTTACAGTTACGAGCAGTACTTC	CASSQAQGYSYEQYF
few	TRBV6-4	-	TRBJ2-1	TGTGCCAGCAGTTCCGGGACATGTACCCCTGATGAGCAGTTCTTC	CASSSGTCTPDEQFF
-	TRBV19	TRBD2	TRBJ2-1	TGTGCCAGTATCATTGGGCTAGCGGGAGATGAGCAGTTCTTC	CASIIGLAGDEQFF
-	TRBV3-1	TRBD2	TRBJ2-7	TGTGCCAGCAGCCAAGGGGAGGGCGCGGGGATCTACGAGCAGTACTTC	CASSQGEGAGIYEQYF
-	TRBV7-6	-	TRBJ2-2	TGTGCCAGCAGCTTAAATGAGGGCACCGGGGAGCTGTTTTTT	CASSLNEGTGELFF
many	TRBV7-8	TRBD1	TRBJ2-7	TGTGCCAGCAGCACCCCGGACAGGACGAGCTCCTACGAGCAGTACTTC	CASSTPDRTSSYEQYF
few	TRBV6-1	-	TRBJ1-3	TGTGCCACCCGGGATACGTCGGGAAACACCATATATTTT	CATRDTSGNTIYF
many	TRBV5-4	-	TRBJ2-1	TGTGCCAGCAGCTTGGGACCATACAATGAGCAGTTCTTC	CASSLGPYNEQFF
many	TRBV28	-	TRBJ2-7	TGTGCCAGCAGTTCGGACTCAGAGCAGTACTTC	CASSSDSEQYF
many	TRBV20-1	-	TRBJ2-3	TGCAGTGCACTACGGGGCCCAAGCACAGATACGCAGTATTTT	CSALRGPSTDTQYF
once	TRBV3-1	TRBD2	TRBJ2-1	TGTGCCAGCAGCCAAGCCGGGAGGGGTGACTACAATGAGCAGTTCTTC	CASSQAGRGDYNEQFF
many	TRBV14	TRBD1	TRBJ2-2	TGTGCCAGCACGGGACAGGGAAAGAACACCGGGGAGCTGTTTTTT	CASTGQGKNTGELFF
few	TRBV10-3	-	TRBJ2-5	TGTGCCATAGGGCAAGAGACCCAGTACTTC	CAIGQETQYF
medium-sized	TRBV6-2/TRBV6-3	TRBD2	TRBJ2-7	TGTGCCAGCAGTTACTCGAAACTAGCGGGGATCTCCTACGAGCAGTACTTC	CASSYSKLAGISYEQYF